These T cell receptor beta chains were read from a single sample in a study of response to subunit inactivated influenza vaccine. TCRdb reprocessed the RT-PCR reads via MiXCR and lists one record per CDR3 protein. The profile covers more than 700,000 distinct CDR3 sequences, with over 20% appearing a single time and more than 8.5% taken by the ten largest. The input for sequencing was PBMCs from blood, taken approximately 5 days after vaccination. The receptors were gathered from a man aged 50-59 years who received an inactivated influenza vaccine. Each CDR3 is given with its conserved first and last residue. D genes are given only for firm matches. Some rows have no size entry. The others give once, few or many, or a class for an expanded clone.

CDR3 DNA: TGCGACGGGGGTGAGCGGTACTTC
CDR3 protein: CDGGERYF
V gene: TRBV5-1
CDR3 length: 8
D gene: NA
J gene: TRBJ2-7
clone size: few

CDR3 DNA: TGTGCCAGCAGCTCTAAGGGGGGGACCCGCACAGATACGCAGTATTTT
CDR3 protein: CASSSKGGTRTDTQYF
V gene: TRBV7-9
CDR3 length: 16
D gene: NA
J gene: TRBJ2-3
clone size: NA

CDR3 DNA: TGCGCCAGCAGCGAGGGACAGGTAGCCGCCTACGAGCAGTACTTC
CDR3 protein: CASSEGQVAAYEQYF
V gene: TRBV5-1
CDR3 length: 15
D gene: TRBD1
J gene: TRBJ2-7
clone size: NA

CDR3 DNA: TGTGCCAGCAGCTTAGTACCCGGACAGGTGACCTACAATGAGCAGTTCTTC
CDR3 protein: CASSLVPGQVTYNEQFF
V gene: TRBV7-2
CDR3 length: 17
D gene: TRBD1
J gene: TRBJ2-1
clone size: NA

CDR3 DNA: TGTGCCAGCAGTGAGGACGGGGGTCCCTACGAGCAGTACTTC
CDR3 protein: CASSEDGGPYEQYF
V gene: TRBV12-3/TRBV12-4
CDR3 length: 14
D gene: NA
J gene: TRBJ2-7
clone size: NA

CDR3 DNA: TGTGCCAGTAGTATAGGAAGGGAAACACAAGAGACCCAGTACTTC
CDR3 protein: CASSIGRETQETQYF
V gene: TRBV19
CDR3 length: 15
D gene: NA
J gene: TRBJ2-5
clone size: NA

CDR3 DNA: TGTGCCAGCAGCCAACCAAGTCTTAATGAGCAGTTCTTC
CDR3 protein: CASSQPSLNEQFF
V gene: TRBV7-2
CDR3 length: 13
D gene: NA
J gene: TRBJ2-1
clone size: few

CDR3 DNA: TGCAGTGCTTGGACCGAGTACTACGAGCAGTACTTC
CDR3 protein: CSAWTEYYEQYF
V gene: TRBV20-1
CDR3 length: 12
D gene: NA
J gene: TRBJ2-7
clone size: few

CDR3 DNA: TGTGCCAGCAGGGACAGGGGTCTCTACGAGCAGTACTTC
CDR3 protein: CASRDRGLYEQYF
V gene: TRBV6-6
CDR3 length: 13
D gene: TRBD1
J gene: TRBJ2-7
clone size: few

CDR3 DNA: TGTGCCAGCAGCTTAGGCGGGAGTTCTCTGTTCTTC
CDR3 protein: CASSLGGSSLFF
V gene: TRBV7-3
CDR3 length: 12
D gene: TRBD2
J gene: TRBJ2-1
clone size: few

CDR3 DNA: TGTGCCATCAGTGAGTCGGTAGCGGTATCCTACGAGCAGTACTTC
CDR3 protein: CAISESVAVSYEQYF
V gene: TRBV10-3
CDR3 length: 15
D gene: NA
J gene: TRBJ2-7
clone size: few

CDR3 DNA: TGTGCCAGCAGCTCGACAGGGGCTCTTGCCTACGAGCAGTACTTC
CDR3 protein: CASSSTGALAYEQYF
V gene: TRBV7-9
CDR3 length: 15
D gene: TRBD1
J gene: TRBJ2-7
clone size: few

CDR3 DNA: TGCGCCAGCGGTACCGACCGAGCCTACGAGCAGTACTTC
CDR3 protein: CASGTDRAYEQYF
V gene: TRBV5-1
CDR3 length: 13
D gene: NA
J gene: TRBJ2-7
clone size: NA

CDR3 DNA: TGTGCCAGCAGTTCATCCAGCCTCACAGATACGCAGTATTTT
CDR3 protein: CASSSSSLTDTQYF
V gene: TRBV12-3/TRBV12-4
CDR3 length: 14
D gene: NA
J gene: TRBJ2-3
clone size: NA

CDR3 DNA: TGTGCCAGCAGTTACTCGATGCCCGGGTCTGGAAACACCATATATTTT
CDR3 protein: CASSYSMPGSGNTIYF
V gene: TRBV6-5
CDR3 length: 16
D gene: NA
J gene: TRBJ1-3
clone size: NA

CDR3 DNA: TGTGCCAGCAGCCCCAGTCCGGGACTAGCGGCGCAGTATTTT
CDR3 protein: CASSPSPGLAAQYF
V gene: TRBV7-8
CDR3 length: 14
D gene: TRBD2
J gene: TRBJ2-3
clone size: NA

CDR3 DNA: TGTGCCAGCAGTTTAAAAATGGACCCCCAAGAGACCCAGTACTTC
CDR3 protein: CASSLKMDPQETQYF
V gene: TRBV12-3/TRBV12-4
CDR3 length: 15
D gene: NA
J gene: TRBJ2-5
clone size: NA

CDR3 DNA: TGTGCCAGCAGCCAAGATCGGGTGAGGGTCAATCAGCCCCAGCATTTT
CDR3 protein: CASSQDRVRVNQPQHF
V gene: TRBV4-2
CDR3 length: 16
D gene: NA
J gene: TRBJ1-5
clone size: few

CDR3 DNA: TGTGCCAGCAGGACGATTCGAAGCGGGGCCCTAATCAAAGTACGAGAGACCCAGTACTTC
CDR3 protein: CASRTIRSGALIKVRETQYF
V gene: TRBV6-4
CDR3 length: 20
D gene: TRBD2
J gene: TRBJ2-5
clone size: NA

CDR3 DNA: TGTGCCAGCAGCCCCTCGACAGCACAAGAGACCCAGTACTTC
CDR3 protein: CASSPSTAQETQYF
V gene: TRBV7-9
CDR3 length: 14
D gene: NA
J gene: TRBJ2-5
clone size: NA

CDR3 DNA: TGTGCCAGCAGCTCCATACAGGGGGCTATCACTGAAGCTTTCTTT
CDR3 protein: CASSSIQGAITEAFF
V gene: TRBV7-9
CDR3 length: 15
D gene: TRBD1
J gene: TRBJ1-1
clone size: NA

CDR3 DNA: TGCAGCGTTGAGAACCGGGACAGGGGGCAAGGAGACACAGATACGCAGTATTTT
CDR3 protein: CSVENRDRGQGDTDTQYF
V gene: TRBV29-1
CDR3 length: 18
D gene: TRBD1
J gene: TRBJ2-3
clone size: NA

CDR3 DNA: TGTGCCAGCAGTGCACAGGGCTCTGGAAACACCATATATTTT
CDR3 protein: CASSAQGSGNTIYF
V gene: TRBV6-1
CDR3 length: 14
D gene: NA
J gene: TRBJ1-3
clone size: NA

CDR3 DNA: TGTGCCAGCAGTTACTCGACCGAAGCGGGAGGCGGGGAGCTGTTTTTT
CDR3 protein: CASSYSTEAGGGELFF
V gene: TRBV6-5
CDR3 length: 16
D gene: TRBD2
J gene: TRBJ2-2
clone size: NA

CDR3 DNA: TGTGCCAGCAGCCCATCCACGGGGGCCACTGAAGCTTTCTTT
CDR3 protein: CASSPSTGATEAFF
V gene: TRBV11-2
CDR3 length: 14
D gene: NA
J gene: TRBJ1-1
clone size: NA

CDR3 DNA: TGTGCCATCAGTGATGTCCCGGGGTTCACTGAAGCTTTCTTT
CDR3 protein: CAISDVPGFTEAFF
V gene: TRBV10-3
CDR3 length: 14
D gene: NA
J gene: TRBJ1-1
clone size: few

CDR3 DNA: TGTGCCAGCAGGGCTGGGGCCAACGTCCTGACTTTC
CDR3 protein: CASRAGANVLTF
V gene: TRBV6-5
CDR3 length: 12
D gene: NA
J gene: TRBJ2-6
clone size: many

CDR3 DNA: TGTGCCAGCAGTTTACGTGCAACGGGAGGGGAGCTGTTTTTT
CDR3 protein: CASSLRATGGELFF
V gene: TRBV27
CDR3 length: 14
D gene: NA
J gene: TRBJ2-2
clone size: many

CDR3 DNA: TGCGCCAGCAGCCACCTCGAGCTGTACAATGAGCAGTTCTTC
CDR3 protein: CASSHLELYNEQFF
V gene: TRBV4-3
CDR3 length: 14
D gene: NA
J gene: TRBJ2-1
clone size: few

CDR3 DNA: TGTGCCAGCAGCTTAGTTTCAGCGGGAGATAGTTACGAGCAGTACTTC
CDR3 protein: CASSLVSAGDSYEQYF
V gene: TRBV7-2
CDR3 length: 16
D gene: TRBD2
J gene: TRBJ2-7
clone size: few

CDR3 DNA: TGTGCCACCAGCAGAGTTGGGACAGAAACTTCTAACTATGGCTACACCTTC
CDR3 protein: CATSRVGTETSNYGYTF
V gene: TRBV15
CDR3 length: 17
D gene: TRBD1
J gene: TRBJ1-2
clone size: NA

CDR3 DNA: TGTGCCAGCAGCTTAGATGTTTTACTAGCGGGGGCAATCAGCTCCTACGAGCAGTACTTC
CDR3 protein: CASSLDVLLAGAISSYEQYF
V gene: TRBV11-2
CDR3 length: 20
D gene: TRBD2
J gene: TRBJ2-7
clone size: few

CDR3 DNA: TGTGCCAGCAGCCAAGACGGGGCGAGGACTGAAGCTTTCTTT
CDR3 protein: CASSQDGARTEAFF
V gene: TRBV3-1
CDR3 length: 14
D gene: NA
J gene: TRBJ1-1
clone size: NA

CDR3 DNA: TGTGCCAGCGGGTGGACTAGCGGACAAGAGACCCAGTACTTC
CDR3 protein: CASGWTSGQETQYF
V gene: TRBV12-3/TRBV12-4
CDR3 length: 14
D gene: TRBD2
J gene: TRBJ2-5
clone size: few

CDR3 DNA: TGTGCCAGCAGCCTAAAGGGGTCTGGTGAGCAGTACTTC
CDR3 protein: CASSLKGSGEQYF
V gene: TRBV5-6
CDR3 length: 13
D gene: NA
J gene: TRBJ2-7
clone size: few

CDR3 DNA: TGTGCCAGCAGTTTGAGTAGGGAATCTGGCTACACCTTC
CDR3 protein: CASSLSRESGYTF
V gene: TRBV12-3/TRBV12-4
CDR3 length: 13
D gene: NA
J gene: TRBJ1-2
clone size: few

CDR3 DNA: TGTGCCAGCAGTTTATTACCGGGACAGATGAACACTGAAGCTTTCTTT
CDR3 protein: CASSLLPGQMNTEAFF
V gene: TRBV27
CDR3 length: 16
D gene: TRBD1
J gene: TRBJ1-1
clone size: NA

CDR3 DNA: TGTGCCAGCAGCTTAGTGGGGGTTGCGGGGGGAGATACGCAGTATTTT
CDR3 protein: CASSLVGVAGGDTQYF
V gene: TRBV7-2
CDR3 length: 16
D gene: TRBD2
J gene: TRBJ2-3
clone size: NA

CDR3 DNA: TGCGCCAGCAGCCAAGATCTGACCTACGAGCAGTACTTC
CDR3 protein: CASSQDLTYEQYF
V gene: TRBV4-1
CDR3 length: 13
D gene: NA
J gene: TRBJ2-7
clone size: few

CDR3 DNA: TGCGCCAGCAGACAAGAAGCAGGGAACATCTACAATGAGCAGTTCTTC
CDR3 protein: CASRQEAGNIYNEQFF
V gene: TRBV4-3
CDR3 length: 16
D gene: NA
J gene: TRBJ2-1
clone size: NA

CDR3 DNA: TGTGCCACCAGGACAGGGAATGCTAACACTGAAGCTTTCTTT
CDR3 protein: CATRTGNANTEAFF
V gene: TRBV4-2
CDR3 length: 14
D gene: TRBD1
J gene: TRBJ1-1
clone size: few

CDR3 DNA: TGCAGCGTGCGGGATACCTACGAGCAGTACTTC
CDR3 protein: CSVRDTYEQYF
V gene: TRBV29-1
CDR3 length: 11
D gene: NA
J gene: TRBJ2-7
clone size: few